This T cell receptor (beta chain) was retrieved from a study of CD8 T cells in ankylosing spondylitis. Study-wide findings and caveats: Disease-associated clones were CD8+ and fairly uncommon in peripheral blood. Within matched ankylosing spondylitis synovial fluid, disease-linked clones were reportedly significantly enriched. There was a TCR beta motif, made of several highly homologous variants, that appeared characteristic of ankylosing spondylitis blood.

In TCRdb, the 5' RACE reads were re-called with MiXCR into one record per CDR3 protein. The table includes some 220,000 distinct CDR3 sequences, around 8% detected once. This clonotype was picked up many times. Antigen: not known. Germline lookup yields CDR1 LGHDT and CDR2 YNNKEL (reference sequence). V was shortened by 3 bases and J by 2 bases, with 11 bases between the two germline ends. The length of the CDR3 is 16 residues. Sequencing input: blood, either unsorted or a sorted T cell fraction (not recorded which). The source of this sequence is a female donor with ankylosing spondylitis or in good health (not recorded which). The chain combines TRBV3-1 with TRBJ2-6; perhaps TRBD1 as D (6 bases). The DNA of the CDR3 is TGTGCCAGCAGCCAGTGGGGGCAAACTGGGGCCAACGTCCTGACTTTC. This gives the protein CASSQWGQTGANVLTF.